The present T cell receptor beta chain was sequenced within a study of cytomegalovirus exposure and HLA in healthy donors. The overall study: In an early release, HLA-typed donors contributed about 79 million unique TCR sequences. Overall study findings and caveats: TCR beta chains numbering some 150 were designated cytomegalovirus-associated.

It was with 60 Vbeta and 13 Jbeta primers that the PCR ran. Profiling relied on immunoSEQ multiplex PCR, and the TCRdb table lists in-frame clones only, not all of them. The sample records about 120,000 clones, about three quarters being singletons. This clone was seen only once. Its antigen remains unknown. Trimming removed 4 bases at V and 8 bases at J, with 14 bases between. Per the germline V gene, CDR1 is GTSNPN and CDR2 is SVGIG (reference sequence). The CDR3 has 13 amino acids. The sequence came from a woman younger than 45 in good health and CMV-seropositive. The chain has TRBV30 and TRBJ1-4; tentative D call: TRBD1 (6 bases). The sample was PBMCs. CDR3 protein: CAWKHRDREKLFF. The CDR3 nucleotides read TGTGCCTGGAAACACAGGGATCGGGAAAAACTGTTTTTT.